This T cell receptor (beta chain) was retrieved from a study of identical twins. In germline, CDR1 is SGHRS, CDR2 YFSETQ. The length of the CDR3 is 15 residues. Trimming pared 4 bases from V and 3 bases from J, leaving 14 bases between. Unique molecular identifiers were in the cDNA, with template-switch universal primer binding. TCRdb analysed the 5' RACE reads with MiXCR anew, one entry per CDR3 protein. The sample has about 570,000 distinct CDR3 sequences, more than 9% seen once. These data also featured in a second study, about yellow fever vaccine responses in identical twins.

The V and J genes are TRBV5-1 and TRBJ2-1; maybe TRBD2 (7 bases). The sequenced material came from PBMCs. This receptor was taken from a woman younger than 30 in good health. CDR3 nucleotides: TGCGCCAGCAGCCCCCGGGGGGCGGGCTACAATGAGCAGTTCTTC. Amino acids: CASSPRGAGYNEQFF.